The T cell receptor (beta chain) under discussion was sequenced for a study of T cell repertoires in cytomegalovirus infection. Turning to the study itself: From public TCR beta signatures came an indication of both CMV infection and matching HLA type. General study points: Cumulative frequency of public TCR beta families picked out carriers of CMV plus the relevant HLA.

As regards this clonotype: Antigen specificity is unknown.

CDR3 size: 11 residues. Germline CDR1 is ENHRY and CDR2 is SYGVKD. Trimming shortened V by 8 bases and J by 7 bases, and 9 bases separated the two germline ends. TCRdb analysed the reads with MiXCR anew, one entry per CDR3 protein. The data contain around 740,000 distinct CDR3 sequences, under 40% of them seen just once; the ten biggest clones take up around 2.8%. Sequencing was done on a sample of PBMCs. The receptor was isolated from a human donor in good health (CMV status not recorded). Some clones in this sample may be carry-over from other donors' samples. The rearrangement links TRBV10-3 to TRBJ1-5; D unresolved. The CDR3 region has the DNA TGTGCCATCGGCTCGCAGCAGCCCCAGCATTTT. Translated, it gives CAIGSQQPQHF.